Listed below are T cell receptor beta chains from one sample, sequenced in a study of Graves' ophthalmopathy and Graves' hyperthyroidism. Via MiXCR, TCRdb re-called the multiplex PCR reads, giving one row per CDR3 protein. The table includes almost 750,000 distinct CDR3 sequences, roughly 41% detected once. Material for sequencing was peripheral blood. These receptors all come from an adult man with Graves' ophthalmopathy. CDR3s include the opening cysteine and the closing phenylalanine or tryptophan. A D gene is named only where the DNA matches it firmly. Not every row has a clone size; where given, it reads once, few, many or a size class.

V gene,D gene,J gene,clone size,CDR3 DNA,CDR3 protein
TRBV7-2,.,TRBJ2-7,.,TGTGCCAGCAGCTCGACGGGACGAAAACAATACGAGCAGTACTTC,CASSSTGRKQYEQYF
TRBV19,.,TRBJ1-3,.,TGTGCCAGTAGCTTCACAGGGAGCTCTGGAAACACCATATATTTT,CASSFTGSSGNTIYF
TRBV7-9,TRBD1,TRBJ1-2,few,TGTGCCAGCAGCCTCGACAGGGAGGTGCTCTATGGCTACACCTTC,CASSLDREVLYGYTF
TRBV2,.,TRBJ1-6,.,TGTGCCAGCAACGAAGATAGGGGAGCTTCACCCCTCCACTTT,CASNEDRGASPLHF
TRBV2,.,TRBJ1-6,.,TGTGCCAGCATTGAGGGTCGGGGGAATAATTCAGCCCTCCACTTT,CASIEGRGNNSALHF
TRBV7-9,.,TRBJ2-7,.,TGTGCCAGCAGCCACCCGAGAGGGCAGGGAGCCTCCTACGAGCAGTACTTC,CASSHPRGQGASYEQYF
TRBV7-9,TRBD1,TRBJ2-6,.,TGCGCCAGCAGTTCTACGGGACAGGGGGCGACGGGGGCCAACGTCCTGACTTTC,CASSSTGQGATGANVLTF
TRBV20-1,.,TRBJ1-1,.,TGCACCCCAAATAACCGACCCACTGAAGCTTTCTTT,CTPNNRPTEAFF
TRBV7-9,.,TRBJ2-7,.,TGTGCCAGCAGCCTCCGAATAGCGGCTAGCTCCTACGAGCAGTACTTC,CASSLRIAASSYEQYF
TRBV11-1,.,TRBJ2-6,.,TGTGCCAGCAGTTCCCCGGGCGGGGCCAACGTCCTGACTTTC,CASSSPGGANVLTF
TRBV24-1,TRBD1,TRBJ2-7,.,TGTGCCAGCAGTTTAAGGGACAGCGGCTACGAGCAGTACTTC,CASSLRDSGYEQYF
TRBV25-1,.,TRBJ2-2,.,TGTGCCAGCCAGCCCCCACGGACCACCGGGGAGCTGTTTTTT,CASQPPRTTGELFF
TRBV12-3/TRBV12-4,.,TRBJ1-3,.,TGTGCCAGCAGTCTCCGGGTCGGAAGCTCTGGAAACACCTTATATTTT,CASSLRVGSSGNTLYF
TRBV7-2,TRBD2,TRBJ2-7,few,TGTGCCAGCAGCTTAGTCCTAGCGGATCCCTACGAGCAGTACTTC,CASSLVLADPYEQYF
TRBV10-2,TRBD2,TRBJ2-5,few,TGCGCCACTATAGCGGGAGCGCACCAAGAGACCCAGTACTTC,CATIAGAHQETQYF
TRBV11-2,.,TRBJ2-5,.,TGTGCCAGCAGCTTTACAGGGTACCAAGAGACCCAGTACTTC,CASSFTGYQETQYF
TRBV20-1,.,TRBJ1-5,many,TGCAGTGCTAGAGAGCAGGTACAGAATCAGCCCCAGCATTTT,CSAREQVQNQPQHF
TRBV25-1,.,TRBJ2-2,.,TGTGCCACCGGGACAAGCCCCACCGGGGAGCTGTTTTTT,CATGTSPTGELFF
TRBV7-9,TRBD1,TRBJ2-6,.,TGTGCCAGCAGCTTATCGACAGGGGCCATCTCTGGGGCCAACGTCCTGACTTTC,CASSLSTGAISGANVLTF
TRBV20-1,.,TRBJ2-5,many,TGCAGTGCTAGAGCGGCCGAATCGACCCAGTACTTC,CSARAAESTQYF
TRBV5-1,TRBD1,TRBJ1-6,.,TGCGCCAGCAGCTTCGGGCAGGGACAGTATAATTCACCCCTCCACTTT,CASSFGQGQYNSPLHF
TRBV7-2,TRBD1,TRBJ2-7,.,TGTGCCAGCAGCTCTCAGACAGGGCTCGTATACGAGCAGTACTTC,CASSSQTGLVYEQYF
TRBV10-2,.,TRBJ1-1,.,TGCGCCAGCAGTGAGAGGTCAGGAGAAACTGAAGCTTTCTTT,CASSERSGETEAFF
TRBV6-6,.,TRBJ2-7,.,TGTGCCAGCAGTTACACCTTGGGGAACGAGCAGTACTTC,CASSYTLGNEQYF
TRBV10-2,.,TRBJ2-2,.,TGCGCCAGCATCCTGAAAAGGGGGTTGGCGGCCGGGGAGCTGTTTTTT,CASILKRGLAAGELFF
TRBV12-3/TRBV12-4,.,TRBJ1-1,few,TGTGCCAGCAGTTTAGCGCATGACACTGAAGCTTTCTTT,CASSLAHDTEAFF
TRBV7-2,.,TRBJ1-2,.,TGTGCCAGCAGCTCATGGGGACAATTCTATGGCTACACCTTC,CASSSWGQFYGYTF
TRBV7-9,.,TRBJ1-4,.,TGTGCCAGTAGTATTTGGGCAGGGGTCACCGGGGAAAAACTGTTTTTT,CASSIWAGVTGEKLFF
TRBV15,TRBD1,TRBJ2-7,few,TGTGCCACCAGCAGAGTTTCAAGGGACAGGGGACACGAGCAGTACTTC,CATSRVSRDRGHEQYF
TRBV20-1,TRBD1,TRBJ1-5,.,TGCAGTGCCCAAGACAGGGGCAAATCCTACGAGCATTTT,CSAQDRGKSYEHF
TRBV2,TRBD1,TRBJ1-2,.,TGTGCCAGCACCAGAGACAGGGGCTACTATGGCTACACCTTC,CASTRDRGYYGYTF
TRBV19,.,TRBJ1-4,.,TGTGCCAGCGGTGGTTATGGTAATGAAAAACTGTTTTTT,CASGGYGNEKLFF
TRBV10-3,.,TRBJ2-6,many,TGTGCCATCAGTGGAGAGAGGTACTCTGGGGCCAACGTCCTGACTTTC,CAISGERYSGANVLTF
TRBV13,.,TRBJ2-7,.,TGTGCCAGCAGTTTATTTCGGGGAGTCTACGAGCAGTACTTC,CASSLFRGVYEQYF
TRBV10-2,TRBD1,TRBJ2-7,.,TGCGCCAGCAGTGAGGACAGGGCAAGGAACCACGAGCAGTACTTC,CASSEDRARNHEQYF
TRBV10-3,.,TRBJ1-2,many,TGTGCCATCAGTGTACTGGGTGATGGCTACACCTTC,CAISVLGDGYTF
TRBV20-1,TRBD1,TRBJ2-5,many,TGCAGTGCCCAAACGGACAGGGTCGAGACCCAGTACTTC,CSAQTDRVETQYF
TRBV7-9,.,TRBJ1-1,many,TGTGCCAGCAGCTCCCTTTGGGGGGGCTCTGAAGCTTTCTTT,CASSSLWGGSEAFF
TRBV10-3,TRBD1,TRBJ1-5,.,TGTGCCATCAAATCCGGGACAGGGCCCAATCAGCCCCAGCATTTT,CAIKSGTGPNQPQHF
TRBV24-1,TRBD2,TRBJ2-2,.,TGTGCCACCAGTGATTTTGCGACTAGCGGGAGGACGTACGGGGAGCTGTTTTTT,CATSDFATSGRTYGELFF
TRBV7-9,TRBD1,TRBJ1-5,.,TGTGCCAGCAGCAACACAGGGGGCGCCTATCAGCCCCAGCATTTT,CASSNTGGAYQPQHF
TRBV29-1,TRBD2,TRBJ2-7,many,TGCAGCGCTTATGGTGGACTAGCGGGGCTCGGCGAGCAGTACTTC,CSAYGGLAGLGEQYF
TRBV2,TRBD1,TRBJ2-7,many,TGTGCCAGCAGGCACCGGGACAGCTACGAGCAGTACTTC,CASRHRDSYEQYF
TRBV10-3,.,TRBJ1-3,.,TGTGCCAGCAGTCTCAAAGGGAATGGCTACACCATATATTTT,CASSLKGNGYTIYF
TRBV5-6,TRBD1,TRBJ2-5,.,TGTGCCAGCAGCTACTACCAGGGACAGGGCATAGAGACCCAGTACTTC,CASSYYQGQGIETQYF
TRBV12-3/TRBV12-4,.,TRBJ1-1,few,TGTGCCAGCAGACCTCCGTATCCGTCCACTGAAGCTTTCTTT,CASRPPYPSTEAFF
TRBV7-7,TRBD1,TRBJ2-5,.,TGTGCTAGCAGCCGAGGACAGGGGCAGTGGGAGACCCAGTACTTC,CASSRGQGQWETQYF
TRBV6-6,.,TRBJ2-2,.,TGTGCCAGCAGTTCGACAGGTCGCGGCACCGGGGAGCTGTTTTTT,CASSSTGRGTGELFF
TRBV19,TRBD1,TRBJ1-5,few,TGTGCCAGTACCGCCGGGACAGGGAATCAGCCCCAGCATTTT,CASTAGTGNQPQHF
TRBV10-3,TRBD1,TRBJ1-4,.,TGTGCCACGAAGACAGGGATGAATGAAAAACTGTTTTTT,CATKTGMNEKLFF
TRBV9,TRBD1,TRBJ1-3,many,TGTGCCAGCAGCGTGAACCGGGACAGTCACGTTTCTGGGAACACCATATATTTT,CASSVNRDSHVSGNTIYF
TRBV20-1,.,TRBJ2-7,.,TGCAGTGCTAGTTGGGGACTTGGAGGCGGGGAGACCTACGAGCAGTACTTC,CSASWGLGGGETYEQYF
TRBV25-1,TRBD1,TRBJ1-2,.,TGTGCCAGCAGTGAACCTCACACAGGGGACCACTATGGCTACACCTTC,CASSEPHTGDHYGYTF